Listed below are T cell receptor beta chains from one sample, sequenced in a study of tumor-infiltrating lymphocytes in primary liver carcinoma. TCRdb re-derived calls from the multiplex PCR reads in MiXCR, one entry per CDR3 protein. The sample lists 90,000 to 140,000 distinct CDR3 sequences, 82% occurring once. Source material: liver tumor tissue from sampling region 3. Source of these receptors: a man between 35 and 55 years old with primary liver carcinoma and hepatitis B virus infection. Each CDR3 is given with its conserved first and last residue. Each record gives: V gene, clone size, CDR3 length, D gene, J gene, CDR3 DNA, CDR3 protein. A D gene is named only where the DNA matches it firmly. Size is omitted from some rows. Given values are once, few, many or a class for expanded clones.

v_gene: TRBV5-1; abundance: NA; len: 17; d_gene: TRBD2; j_gene: TRBJ2-2; CDR3nt: TGCGCCAGCAGCTTCGAAGCTAGCGGGAGTAACACCGGGGAACTGTTTTTT; CDR3aa: CASSFEASGSNTGELFF
v_gene: TRBV4-2; abundance: NA; len: 15; d_gene: TRBD1; j_gene: TRBJ2-5; CDR3nt: TGTGTCAGCAGCCAGGGGGACGATATGGAGGAGACCCAGTACTTC; CDR3aa: CVSSQGDDMEETQYF
v_gene: TRBV7-8; abundance: NA; len: 11; d_gene: NA; j_gene: TRBJ2-3; CDR3nt: TGTGCAATCAGCGCGGGAGATACGCAGTATTTT; CDR3aa: CAISAGDTQYF
v_gene: TRBV6-1; abundance: NA; len: 13; d_gene: TRBD1; j_gene: TRBJ2-7; CDR3nt: TGTGTCAGCAGTGACGGGGACAGGGCCGAGCAGTATTTC; CDR3aa: CVSSDGDRAEQYF
v_gene: TRBV4-3; abundance: NA; len: 18; d_gene: TRBD2; j_gene: TRBJ2-2; CDR3nt: TGCGCCTGCAGCCAAGATAGCCCGGGACTAGCAGGCCTGGGGGAGCTGTTTTTT; CDR3aa: CACSQDSPGLAGLGELFF
v_gene: TRBV28; abundance: NA; len: 13; d_gene: TRBD2; j_gene: TRBJ2-1; CDR3nt: TGTGATAGCAACCTCGGGACTAGCGGTGAGCAGTTCTTC; CDR3aa: CDSNLGTSGEQFF
v_gene: TRBV29-1; abundance: medium-sized; len: 13; d_gene: NA; j_gene: TRBJ2-1; CDR3nt: TGCAGCGTTGAAGACCCCTATAACAATGAGCAGTTCTTC; CDR3aa: CSVEDPYNNEQFF
v_gene: TRBV6-5; abundance: NA; len: 14; d_gene: NA; j_gene: TRBJ2-7; CDR3nt: TGTGCCAGCAGTCCTGGGTCAGGGCGCTACGAGCAGTACTTC; CDR3aa: CASSPGSGRYEQYF
v_gene: TRBV4-3; abundance: NA; len: 16; d_gene: TRBD1; j_gene: TRBJ1-3; CDR3nt: TGCACCAGCAGCCAAGCCGCGACAGGGGGTGGAAACACCCTATATTTT; CDR3aa: CTSSQAATGGGNTLYF
v_gene: TRBV12-3/TRBV12-4; abundance: NA; len: 12; d_gene: TRBD2; j_gene: TRBJ2-5; CDR3nt: TGTGCCGGCGGTTTAACGCGGGAGACCCAGTATTTC; CDR3aa: CAGGLTRETQYF
v_gene: TRBV5-1; abundance: NA; len: 17; d_gene: TRBD2; j_gene: TRBJ2-3; CDR3nt: TGCGCCAGTAGCTTAACGGGAGGCCACCCTAGCACAGAAACGCAGTATTTT; CDR3aa: CASSLTGGHPSTETQYF
v_gene: TRBV6-1; abundance: NA; len: 18; d_gene: TRBD2; j_gene: TRBJ2-1; CDR3nt: TGTGCCAGCAGTGAAGCCCCGACTAGCGGGACCTCCTACAATGAGAGGTTCTTT; CDR3aa: CASSEAPTSGTSYNERFF
v_gene: TRBV29-1; abundance: NA; len: 12; d_gene: TRBD1; j_gene: TRBJ1-2; CDR3nt: TGCAGCGTGGGACAGGAGGCATATGGCAACACCTTT; CDR3aa: CSVGQEAYGNTF
v_gene: TRBV28; abundance: NA; len: 19; d_gene: TRBD2; j_gene: TRBJ2-1; CDR3nt: TGTGCCAGCAGTTTTGCGGGACTAGTGGGATTGAGGTACTACAATGAGCAGTTCTTC; CDR3aa: CASSFAGLVGLRYYNEQFF
v_gene: TRBV18; abundance: NA; len: 13; d_gene: NA; j_gene: TRBJ2-7; CDR3nt: TGTGCCAGCTCACCTAACAACTCCTACGAGCAGTACTTC; CDR3aa: CASSPNNSYEQYF
v_gene: TRBV11-1; abundance: NA; len: 15; d_gene: NA; j_gene: TRBJ2-1; CDR3nt: TGTGCCAGCAGCTCCCAGGGACCGTTGGATAATGAGCAGTTCTTC; CDR3aa: CASSSQGPLDNEQFF
v_gene: TRBV12-5; abundance: NA; len: 17; d_gene: NA; j_gene: TRBJ1-1; CDR3nt: TGTGCTAGTGGTTTGCCTATAAACCGGGACAAAGGCACTGAAGCTTTCTTT; CDR3aa: CASGLPINRDKGTEAFF
v_gene: TRBV6-1; abundance: NA; len: 15; d_gene: TRBD2; j_gene: TRBJ2-1; CDR3nt: TGTGTCAGCATAGAAGCGGGAGGGATCTACAATGAGCAGTTCTTC; CDR3aa: CVSIEAGGIYNEQFF
v_gene: TRBV6-1; abundance: NA; len: 14; d_gene: TRBD1; j_gene: TRBJ1-4; CDR3nt: TGTGCCAGCAGTAAGGACAGGGTGAGTGAAAAGCTGTTTTTT; CDR3aa: CASSKDRVSEKLFF
v_gene: TRBV7-3; abundance: few; len: 15; d_gene: TRBD2; j_gene: TRBJ2-3; CDR3nt: TGTGCCAGCAGCCGAGGAGGGAGGGAATTGGGTACGCAGTATTTT; CDR3aa: CASSRGGRELGTQYF
v_gene: TRBV5-4; abundance: many; len: 12; d_gene: NA; j_gene: TRBJ2-3; CDR3nt: TGTGCCAGCAGCTTTTTGGGGAGTACGCAGTATTTT; CDR3aa: CASSFLGSTQYF
v_gene: TRBV6-1; abundance: NA; len: 12; d_gene: NA; j_gene: TRBJ1-2; CDR3nt: TGTGCAGGACTGGCAGGCACCTATGGCTACACCTTC; CDR3aa: CAGLAGTYGYTF
v_gene: TRBV5-1; abundance: NA; len: 19; d_gene: TRBD2; j_gene: TRBJ2-1; CDR3nt: TGCGGCAGCAGCTCGAGGGGTCTAGCGGGAGGGAACTATTACAATGAGCAGTCCTTC; CDR3aa: CGSSSRGLAGGNYYNEQSF
v_gene: TRBV6-6; abundance: NA; len: 14; d_gene: TRBD1; j_gene: TRBJ2-3; CDR3nt: TGTGCCAGCAGTGTACAGGGGACAAGAGACACGCAGTATTTT; CDR3aa: CASSVQGTRDTQYF
v_gene: TRBV14; abundance: once; len: 14; d_gene: NA; j_gene: TRBJ1-6; CDR3nt: TGTGTCAGCAGCCACCCAGAGGAAAATTCACCCCTCCACTTT; CDR3aa: CVSSHPEENSPLHF
v_gene: TRBV12-3/TRBV12-4; abundance: NA; len: 18; d_gene: TRBD2; j_gene: TRBJ2-3; CDR3nt: TGTGCCAGCAGCAAAACCACGGGACTAGCGGGAGGGCCAGATACGCAATATTTT; CDR3aa: CASSKTTGLAGGPDTQYF
v_gene: TRBV28; abundance: NA; len: 14; d_gene: NA; j_gene: TRBJ2-4; CDR3nt: TGTGCCAGCAGTTCCGGGGTCGGAGGGAACATTCAGTACTTC; CDR3aa: CASSSGVGGNIQYF
v_gene: TRBV11-2; abundance: NA; len: 20; d_gene: TRBD2; j_gene: TRBJ2-7; CDR3nt: TGTGCCAGCAACTTGAGGGAGGGGAGGACTAGAGGGCTCAGCTTCTACGAGCAGTACTTC; CDR3aa: CASNLREGRTRGLSFYEQYF
v_gene: TRBV5-1; abundance: NA; len: 15; d_gene: TRBD2; j_gene: TRBJ2-1; CDR3nt: TGCGCCAGCAGTTTAGGGCTAGCGGGTAACAATGAGCGGTTCTTC; CDR3aa: CASSLGLAGNNERFF
v_gene: TRBV4-3; abundance: many; len: 14; d_gene: NA; j_gene: TRBJ1-1; CDR3nt: TGCGCCAGCAGCCAAGATACTAAGAACACTGAAGCTTTCTTT; CDR3aa: CASSQDTKNTEAFF
v_gene: TRBV12-3/TRBV12-4; abundance: NA; len: 13; d_gene: NA; j_gene: TRBJ1-4; CDR3nt: TGTGCCTGCAGTCTCCTTGGTGATGAAAAACTGTTCTTT; CDR3aa: CACSLLGDEKLFF
v_gene: TRBV6-5; abundance: NA; len: 14; d_gene: TRBD2; j_gene: TRBJ2-1; CDR3nt: TGTGCCAGCAGTCAAGACGGGGGGGTCGTTGAGCAGTTCTTC; CDR3aa: CASSQDGGVVEQFF
v_gene: TRBV11-1; abundance: NA; len: 13; d_gene: NA; j_gene: TRBJ2-7; CDR3nt: TGTGCCAGCAGGGGGAAGCAATCCTACGAGCAGTGCTTT; CDR3aa: CASRGKQSYEQCF
v_gene: TRBV7-9; abundance: NA; len: 15; d_gene: TRBD1; j_gene: TRBJ2-3; CDR3nt: TGTGTCAGCAGCTCGGACAGGGACGGGGTGGATACGCAGTATTTT; CDR3aa: CVSSSDRDGVDTQYF
v_gene: TRBV5-1; abundance: NA; len: 14; d_gene: NA; j_gene: TRBJ1-1; CDR3nt: TGCGCCAGCAGCATGGTCGGCATGAACACTGAAGCTTTCTTT; CDR3aa: CASSMVGMNTEAFF
v_gene: TRBV7-8; abundance: NA; len: 16; d_gene: TRBD2; j_gene: TRBJ2-3; CDR3nt: TGTGCCAGCAGCTACGGACTAGCGGACGACACAGGTATGCAGTTTTTT; CDR3aa: CASSYGLADDTGMQFF
v_gene: TRBV20-1; abundance: NA; len: 14; d_gene: NA; j_gene: TRBJ1-5; CDR3nt: TGCAGTGCTAGAGAAACCGGGACCACCCAGCCCCAGCATTTT; CDR3aa: CSARETGTTQPQHF
v_gene: TRBV29-1; abundance: many; len: 15; d_gene: TRBD2; j_gene: TRBJ2-1; CDR3nt: TGCAGCGTTGATGTGAGTTGGGGGGGATACAATGAGCAGTTCTTC; CDR3aa: CSVDVSWGGYNEQFF
v_gene: TRBV29-1; abundance: NA; len: 15; d_gene: NA; j_gene: TRBJ2-7; CDR3nt: TGTAGCGTCGCACGCGGACAGAGGGGTAACTACGAGCAGTACTTC; CDR3aa: CSVARGQRGNYEQYF
v_gene: TRBV11-1; abundance: large; len: 15; d_gene: NA; j_gene: TRBJ2-1; CDR3nt: TGTGCCAGCAGCTTCCAGGGACCGCTGGACAATGAGCAGTTCTTC; CDR3aa: CASSFQGPLDNEQFF
v_gene: TRBV6-1; abundance: NA; len: 15; d_gene: TRBD2; j_gene: TRBJ2-1; CDR3nt: TGTGCCACCAAAGACAGACTAGCGGGAGCCAATGAGCAGTTCTTC; CDR3aa: CATKDRLAGANEQFF
v_gene: TRBV6-2/TRBV6-3; abundance: NA; len: 15; d_gene: TRBD2; j_gene: TRBJ2-1; CDR3nt: TGTGCCAGCAGCTCGAGCGGGAACTCCTACAATGAGCAATTCTTC; CDR3aa: CASSSSGNSYNEQFF
v_gene: TRBV11-2; abundance: NA; len: 21; d_gene: NA; j_gene: TRBJ2-6; CDR3nt: TGTGCCAGGAGCATGGGGGGAGACAGGGACATTTCCCTCTCTGGGGCCAACATCCTGACTTTC; CDR3aa: CARSMGGDRDISLSGANILTF
v_gene: TRBV28; abundance: once; len: 16; d_gene: NA; j_gene: TRBJ2-4; CDR3nt: TGTGCCAGCAGTACATATCGGGCCAAGGCCGAAAACATTCAGTACTTC; CDR3aa: CASSTYRAKAENIQYF
v_gene: TRBV10-3; abundance: many; len: 16; d_gene: TRBD1; j_gene: TRBJ1-4; CDR3nt: TGTGCCATCAGTGGCCAACCGGGACAGGGGAATGAAAAACTGTTTTTT; CDR3aa: CAISGQPGQGNEKLFF
v_gene: TRBV28; abundance: NA; len: 16; d_gene: TRBD2; j_gene: TRBJ2-7; CDR3nt: TGTGCCAGCAATTCAGGAGAGGTCCAGCGGGGTAGTGGGCAGTACTTC; CDR3aa: CASNSGEVQRGSGQYF
v_gene: TRBV12-3/TRBV12-4; abundance: few; len: 13; d_gene: TRBD2; j_gene: TRBJ2-5; CDR3nt: TGTGCCAGCAGACGAAGCGGGATAGAGACCCAGTACTTC; CDR3aa: CASRRSGIETQYF
v_gene: TRBV12-3/TRBV12-4; abundance: NA; len: 13; d_gene: NA; j_gene: TRBJ2-3; CDR3nt: TGTGCCAGCAGGGGGGCATGGGGCTATACGCAGTATTTT; CDR3aa: CASRGAWGYTQYF
v_gene: TRBV11-1; abundance: NA; len: 13; d_gene: NA; j_gene: TRBJ1-6; CDR3nt: TGTGCTAGCAACCGGACACTTGTTTCACCCCTGCACTTT; CDR3aa: CASNRTLVSPLHF
v_gene: TRBV12-3/TRBV12-4; abundance: NA; len: 14; d_gene: NA; j_gene: TRBJ1-1; CDR3nt: TGCGCTAGCAGTTCAGGGGATTCGAACACTGAAGCTATCTTT; CDR3aa: CASSSGDSNTEAIF
v_gene: TRBV7-8; abundance: NA; len: 14; d_gene: NA; j_gene: TRBJ1-1; CDR3nt: TGTGCCAGCACTCTGACAGGAGCGAACACTGAAGCTTTCTTT; CDR3aa: CASTLTGANTEAFF
v_gene: TRBV11-1; abundance: NA; len: 17; d_gene: TRBD2; j_gene: TRBJ2-4; CDR3nt: TGTGCCAGCAGCATTCCCTGTACTAGCGGGACCAGAAACATTCAGTACTTC; CDR3aa: CASSIPCTSGTRNIQYF
v_gene: TRBV6-1; abundance: many; len: 12; d_gene: TRBD1; j_gene: TRBJ1-1; CDR3nt: TGTGCCAGCGGGACAGGGTGGACTGAAGCTTTCTTT; CDR3aa: CASGTGWTEAFF